The following is a T cell receptor beta chain sequence with its context. The antigen is not known. All of the isolated RNA was reverse transcribed, so expressed TCRB transcripts were sequenced. It was found that naive, central memory and regulatory T cell samples averaged around 3.5 million reads. Data came from immunoSEQ multiplex PCR; TCRdb stores just in-frame clones and leaves some out. The table has almost 350,000 clones, approximately 9.9% seen once; the top ten hold 0.9% to 1.1%. This sample is part of a study of beta chain features in type 1 diabetes. Looking at the study overall: Patients did not differ from healthy donors in age, gender or cell yield.

Notes on the study in general: Within each of all four CD4+ subsets, Type 1 diabetes patients had TCRB CDR3s that were moderately but significantly shorter.

CDR3 length: 14 residues. Germline CDR1 is SEHNR and CDR2 is FQNEAQ (reference sequence). Trimming pared 1 base from V and 8 bases from J, leaving 14 bases between. This clonotype originated in a man between 25 and 39 years old with type 1 diabetes. The chain recombines TRBV7-9 with TRBJ1-2; D remains ambiguous. The specimen was central memory CD4+ T cells from blood. This CDR3 is CASSLEGDLGGYTF. The CDR3 coding sequence is TGTGCCAGCAGCTTAGAAGGCGATCTAGGGGGCTACACCTTC. Drawing the rest from reference TRBV7-9 and TRBJ1-2, the complete variable domain is DTGVSQNPRHKITKRGQNVTFRCDPISEHNRLYWYRQTLGQGPEFLTYFQNEAQLEKSRLLSDRFSAERPKGSFSTLEIQRTEQGDSAMYLCASSLEGDLGGYTFGSGTRLTVV.